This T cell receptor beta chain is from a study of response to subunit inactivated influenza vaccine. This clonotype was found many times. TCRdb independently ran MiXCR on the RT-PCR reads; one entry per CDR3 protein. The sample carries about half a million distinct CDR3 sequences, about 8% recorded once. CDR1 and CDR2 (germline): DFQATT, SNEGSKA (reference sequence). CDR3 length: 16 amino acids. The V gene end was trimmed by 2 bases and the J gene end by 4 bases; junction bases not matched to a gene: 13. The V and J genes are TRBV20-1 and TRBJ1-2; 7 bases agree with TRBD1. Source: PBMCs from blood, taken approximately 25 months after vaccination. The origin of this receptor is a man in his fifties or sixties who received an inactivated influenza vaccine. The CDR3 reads CSARPRQGLFGYGYTF. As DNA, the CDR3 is TGCAGTGCTAGACCAAGACAGGGCCTTTTTGGCTATGGCTACACCTTC.